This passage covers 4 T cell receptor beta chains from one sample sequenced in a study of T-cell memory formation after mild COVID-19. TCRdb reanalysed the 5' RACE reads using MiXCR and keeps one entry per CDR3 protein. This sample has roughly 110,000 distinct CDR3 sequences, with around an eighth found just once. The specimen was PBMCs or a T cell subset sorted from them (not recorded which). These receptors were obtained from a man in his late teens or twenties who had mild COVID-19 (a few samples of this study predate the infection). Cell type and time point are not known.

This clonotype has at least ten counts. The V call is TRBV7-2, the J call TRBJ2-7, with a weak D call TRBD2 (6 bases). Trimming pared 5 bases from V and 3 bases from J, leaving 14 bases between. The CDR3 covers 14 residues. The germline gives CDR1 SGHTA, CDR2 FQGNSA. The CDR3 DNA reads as TGTGCCAGCAGCCCACCGCTAGCGCGCTACGAGCAGTACTTC. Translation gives CASSPPLARYEQYF.

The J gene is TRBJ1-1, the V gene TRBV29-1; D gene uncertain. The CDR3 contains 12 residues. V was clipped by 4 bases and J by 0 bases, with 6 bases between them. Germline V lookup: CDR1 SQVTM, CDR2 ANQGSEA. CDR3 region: CSVVGVNTEAFF. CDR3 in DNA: TGCAGCGTTGTCGGGGTGAACACTGAAGCTTTCTTT.

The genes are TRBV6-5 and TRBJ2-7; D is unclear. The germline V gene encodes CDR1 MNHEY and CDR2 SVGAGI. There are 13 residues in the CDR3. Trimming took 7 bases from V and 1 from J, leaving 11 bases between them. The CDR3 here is CASNTGPSYEQYF. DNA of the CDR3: TGTGCCAGCAACACCGGGCCGTCCTACGAGCAGTACTTC.

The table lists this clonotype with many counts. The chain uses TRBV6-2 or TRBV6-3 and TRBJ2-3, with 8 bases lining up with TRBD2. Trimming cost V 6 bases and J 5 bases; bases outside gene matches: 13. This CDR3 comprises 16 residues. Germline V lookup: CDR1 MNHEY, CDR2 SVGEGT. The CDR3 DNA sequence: TGTGCCAGCAGCCAACGACGACTAGCGTTTGAAGATACGCAGTATTTT. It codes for CASSQRRLAFEDTQYF.